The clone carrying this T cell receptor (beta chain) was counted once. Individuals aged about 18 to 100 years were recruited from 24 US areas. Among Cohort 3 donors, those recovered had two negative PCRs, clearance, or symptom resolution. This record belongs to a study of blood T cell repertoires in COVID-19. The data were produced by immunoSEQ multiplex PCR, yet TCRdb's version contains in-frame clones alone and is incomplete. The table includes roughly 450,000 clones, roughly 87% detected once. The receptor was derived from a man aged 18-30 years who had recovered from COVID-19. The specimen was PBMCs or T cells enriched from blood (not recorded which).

The CDR3 nucleotides read TGTGCCAGCAGCCCTACTCCCCAGGGCAGGAATTCACCCCTCCACTTT. It is translated as CASSPTPQGRNSPLHF. The chain employs TRBV2 and TRBJ1-6; a weak D match, TRBD1 (5 bases). The CDR3 is 16 amino acids. Germline values: CDR1 SNHLY, CDR2 FYNNEI. Trimming pared 6 bases from V and 7 bases from J, leaving 19 bases between.